These 4 T cell receptor beta chains came from one sample sequenced in a study of T-cell reconstitution after alpha-beta-depleted transplantation in children. The TCRbeta library incorporated unique molecular identifiers. TCRdb recomputed calls from the PCR reads with MiXCR, one row per CDR3 protein. This table holds 700,000 to 850,000 distinct CDR3 sequences, roughly 15% found once. Sample: PBMCs, mostly from graft donor cells, taken 360 days after TCRalphabeta/CD19-depleted stem cell transplant. The origin of the receptors is a male patient younger than 18 who had a stem cell transplant for acute lymphoblastic leukemia, so the T cells may come from the graft donor.

This clonotype was counted between two and nine times. The CDR3 is CSVEGQGDFYNEQFF. The CDR3 region has the DNA TGCAGCGTTGAGGGGCAGGGGGATTTCTACAATGAGCAGTTCTTC. The chain has TRBV29-1 and TRBJ2-1; 7 bases agree with TRBD1. The CDR3 runs 15 residues. With V trimmed by 3 bases and J by 3 bases, 8 bases remained unmatched. Germline CDR1 and CDR2: SQVTM and ANQGSEA.

The chain has TRBV5-6 and TRBJ2-3; no firm D call. The CDR3 length is 14 residues. V shed 0 bases and J shed 2 bases, with 7 bases lying between them. From germline, CDR1 is SGHDT and CDR2 YYEEEE. The CDR3, as DNA: TGTGCCAGCAGCTTGGGTTCCGACACAGATACGCAGTATTTT. Residues: CASSLGSDTDTQYF.

This chain connects TRBV7-9 to TRBJ2-7; 8 positions match TRBD2. Germline CDR1 and CDR2: SEHNR and FQNEAQ (reference sequence). The CDR3 length is 16 residues. The J segment lost 2 bases and the V segment lost 5 bases, leaving 11 bases of the junction unmatched. The CDR3 bases are TGTGCCAGCAGCCTACCTAAGCGGGGGAACCCCTACGAGCAGTACTTC. Residues: CASSLPKRGNPYEQYF.

This clonotype was counted between two and nine times. V gene TRBV5-1 combines with J gene TRBJ2-1, with 13 bases lining up with TRBD2. The V and J ends lost 4 bases and 4 bases, in that order; junction bases with no gene match: 8. The CDR3 has 17 amino acids. Looked up from germline, CDR1 is SGHRS and CDR2 is YFSETQ. CDR3: CASSPWTSGRSYNEQFF. The CDR3 DNA reads TGCGCCAGCAGCCCCTGGACTAGCGGGAGATCATACAATGAGCAGTTCTTC.